Following are 6 T cell receptor beta chains from one sample sequenced in a study of regulatory T cells in long-lasting Graves disease. Time point described: newly diagnosed GD, antithyroid drugs for less than 3 months. Scientists built the TCR library using RNA that was extracted from PBMCs. For TCR beta, libraries came from iRepertoire HTBI primers and Arm-PCR of CDR3 regions. Each CDR3 protein gets one entry after TCRdb re-called the multiplex PCR reads with MiXCR. The repertoire holds about 430,000 distinct CDR3 sequences, with approximately 15% as singletons. Separately, the same data were catalogued under a study of T cells in Graves' hyperthyroidism and ophthalmopathy.

The sequences come from peripheral blood mononuclear cells (PBMCs), collected at new diagnosis, from a patient treated with antithyroid drugs. Source of these receptors: a woman aged 40 to 50 with Graves disease.

This clonotype was detected many times. This chain connects TRBV7-8 to TRBJ2-5, with D perhaps matching TRBD2 (7 bases). In germline, CDR1 is SGHVS, CDR2 FQNEAQ. Between the trimmed V and J ends, which lost 1 base and 4 bases, there was a span of 13 bases. The CDR3 is 15 amino acids. The DNA of the CDR3 is TGTGCCAGCAGCTTAGACCAGGGGAGGGGAGAGACCCAGTACTTC. This encodes CASSLDQGRGETQYF.

Many counts were recorded for this clonotype. The chain carries TRBV7-9 and TRBJ2-2, with 9 bases lining up with TRBD2. With V trimmed by 4 bases and J by 0 bases, 6 bases remained unmatched. CDR3 length equals 17 residues. The V gene's germline CDR1 is SEHNR and CDR2 FQNEAQ (reference sequence). The CDR3 bases are TGTGCCAGCAGCTCCCTAGCGGGGAACGCGAACACCGGGGAGCTGTTTTTT. Encoded protein: CASSSLAGNANTGELFF.

This clonotype was seen at least ten times. The rearrangement links TRBV20-1 to TRBJ2-1, with no clear D. This CDR3 has 12 residues. Germline-derived CDR1 and CDR2 are DFQATT and SNEGSKA (reference sequence). V lost 0 bases, J lost 10 bases, and 10 bases lay in between. CDR3 coding DNA: TGCAGTGCTAGAGATCTCGCGGCAGAGCAGTTCTTC. Translating gives CSARDLAAEQFF.

There are many counts of this clonotype. This rearrangement joins TRBV11-3 to TRBJ2-5, with TRBD2 matching 7 bases. From germline, CDR1 is SGHNT and CDR2 YENEEA. CDR3 size: 17 residues. J was trimmed by 2 bases and V by 1 base; bases with no gene match: 10. DNA of the CDR3: TGTGCCAGCAGCTTAGGTCGGATCGGGAGGTCACAAGAGACCCAGTACTTC. Its translation: CASSLGRIGRSQETQYF.

In the case of this clonotype: This may be a read error: a much more frequent sequence differs by one nucleotide. The gene calls are TRBV11-2 and TRBJ2-4; 9 bases line up with TRBD1. The J call may be faulty, since TRBJ2-1 better matches the DNA end. Germline V gene data show CDR1 as SGHAT and CDR2 as FQNNGV. The CDR3 totals 16 residues. CDR3 in DNA: TGTGCCAGCAGCTTAGCACGGACAGGGGCATCTTACGAGCAGTTCTTC. Protein: CASSLARTGASYEQFF.

This clonotype has at least ten counts. The chain employs TRBV20-1 and TRBJ2-7; a possible D gene is TRBD2 (6 bases). CDR1 DFQATT and CDR2 SNEGSKA come from the germline V gene (reference sequence). The V end lost 4 bases, the J end lost 0 bases, and 10 bases lay between the germline ends. The CDR3 sequence is 13 residues long. This CDR3 is CSATSASSYEQYF. CDR3 bases: TGCAGTGCTACTAGCGCAAGCTCCTACGAGCAGTACTTC.